The subject of this entry is one T cell receptor beta chain. The table lists this clonotype with a few counts. The antigen this receptor binds is unknown. Qualities for individual bases were not recorded, and no much larger clone is one base off. Only healthy Caucasian donors were included. Three pairs of female monozygotic twins, all aged about 18 to 29 years, were included in the twin cohort. Positive isolation kits from Invitrogen were used to isolate the CD4+ and CD8+ T cell populations. Including cysteine and phenylalanine, the CDR3 has 15 amino acids. Just the 45-base CDR3 DNA is kept, in frame starting at base 1. CDR1 is given as SGHRS and CDR2 as YFSETQ, both from the germline V gene. V is cut by 1 base and J by 4 bases, and the space between the germline ends is 15 bases. Library method: 5' RACE. Sequencing was carried out with an Illumina HiSeq 2000. Template switching added a universal primer binding site, and the final cDNA carried a unique molecular identifier that allowed TCR cDNA molecules to be counted accurately. First-strand cDNA for TCR alpha and beta chains was synthesized from specific primers in the conserved constant-segment region. To control for contamination, every cDNA library was double barcoded, receiving both a SMART-Mk sample barcode and Illumina barcodes. Two successive PCR steps introduced TruSeq adapter sequences along with Illumina sample barcodes. Sequencing of the TCR alpha and beta cDNA libraries was done on the Illumina HiSeq platform using custom primers. Under the source paper's analysis protocol: Raw reads were processed with MiGEC to extract unique molecular identifiers, and MiXCR was used to determine CDR3 positions. For each individual, recombination models were inferred using an EM algorithm with the repgenHMM and IGoR tools. Shared clonotypes were analyzed with the tcR package in R, and sharing was normalized by the product of cloneset sizes. To study raw recombination free of thymic and clonal selection effects, out-of-frame nonproductive sequences were analyzed. TCRdb's own reprocessing of the public reads used fastp at Q25 and MiXCR and kept productive beta chains. Each record represents a unique CDR3 protein, reported with the most common genes and DNA among its rows. In this record, the V and J calls reflect TCRdb's handling and not the investigators' own analysis. In this sample the table shows 310,000 or so distinct CDR3 sequences, roughly 9.8% of which occur a single time. Of the sample, approximately 6.6% is held by the ten largest clones.

The sample is drawn from a study of identical twins (TCRdb year 2016). About the full investigation: The study deep-sequenced TCR alpha and beta repertoires from monozygotic twins, unrelated adults of various ages and cord blood to test whether fetal clonotypes persist. To rule out contamination, the twin experiments were replicated at different times with different library preparation protocols. Findings and caveats that apply to the study as a whole: Out-of-frame TCR alpha sequences shared between twins showed an excess of low generation-probability sequences compared with coincidental sharing between unrelated individuals. In monozygotic twins, recombination models systematically underestimated out-of-frame TCR alpha sharing, but the models matched the sharing seen between unrelated individuals. Fewer insertions were carried by abundant cord blood beta clonotypes, a similar but weaker trend appeared in young adult naive repertoires, and no such trend appeared in memory repertoires. The excess sharing between twins in beta out-of-frame sequences was weaker because fewer shared sequences reduced the signal-to-noise ratio. Invariant T cells such as MAIT and iNKT could partly confound zero-insertion analyses, although diverse VJ usage argued against such confounding for most clonotypes. Conclusions relied on cross-sectional statistical analysis, since the same donors could not be followed over many years.

These same records also appear under a second study, on yellow fever vaccine responses in identical twins. The second study's paper adds: According to the authors, the vaccine-induced T cell response in identical twins seemed to be partly convergent and partly specific to each individual. Focusing on identical twins, the study followed the T cell clones that responded to the vaccine, and did so with precision.

The material sequenced was CD8+ T cells sorted from blood. The TCR originated in a young woman in good health. In this chain, TRBV5-1 is recombined with TRBJ2-7; the D gene is not confidently resolved. The CDR3 corresponds to CASSLFGELGYEQYF. The base sequence is TGCGCCAGCAGCTTGTTCGGCGAGTTAGGATACGAGCAGTACTTC.